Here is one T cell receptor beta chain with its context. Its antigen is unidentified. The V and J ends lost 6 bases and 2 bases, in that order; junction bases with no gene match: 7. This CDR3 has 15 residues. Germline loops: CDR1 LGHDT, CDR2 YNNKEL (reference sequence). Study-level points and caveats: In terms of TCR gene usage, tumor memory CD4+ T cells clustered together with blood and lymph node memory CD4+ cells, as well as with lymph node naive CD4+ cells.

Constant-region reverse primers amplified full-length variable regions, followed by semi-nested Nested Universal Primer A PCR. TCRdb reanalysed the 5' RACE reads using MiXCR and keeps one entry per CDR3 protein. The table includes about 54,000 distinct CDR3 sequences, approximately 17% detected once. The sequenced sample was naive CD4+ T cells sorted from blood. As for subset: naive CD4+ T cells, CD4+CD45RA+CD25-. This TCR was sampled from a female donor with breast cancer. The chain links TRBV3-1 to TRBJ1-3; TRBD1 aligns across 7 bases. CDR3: CASSYRGSPGNTIYF. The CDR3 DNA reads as TGTGCCAGCAGTTACAGGGGCTCCCCTGGAAACACCATATATTTT.